The next 9 T cell receptor beta chains were all read from a single sample in a study of cytomegalovirus exposure and HLA in healthy donors. 13 Jbeta primers and 60 Vbeta primers were used for the PCR. Using immunoSEQ multiplex PCR, the repertoire was profiled, and TCRdb retains in-frame clones only, with some absent. Of some 200,000 clones listed, around 86% are singletons. Specimen: PBMCs. All receptors derive from a woman in her fifties or sixties in good health and CMV-seropositive.

The chain employs TRBV28 and TRBJ2-1; TRBD2 aligns across 12 bases. Germline V gives CDR1 MDHEN, CDR2 SYDVKM. V lost 6 bases to trimming and J lost 8 bases; unmatched junction nucleotides: 11. The CDR3 consists of 16 residues. The CDR3 here is CASSSPTSGGMDEQFF. CDR3 coding DNA: TGTGCCAGCAGCTCCCCGACTAGCGGGGGTATGGATGAGCAGTTCTTC.

This chain uses TRBV7-2 with TRBJ2-7; 13 bases fit TRBD2. The V and J ends lost 5 bases and 1 base, in that order; junction bases with no gene match: 5. Looked up from germline, CDR1 is SGHTA and CDR2 is FQGNSA. The CDR3 has 16 residues. CDR3: CASSTGLAGASYEQYF. CDR3 DNA sequence: TGTGCCAGCAGCACTGGACTAGCGGGGGCATCCTACGAGCAGTACTTC.

The chain has TRBV19 and TRBJ2-2; 7 bases fit TRBD1. V shed 3 bases and J 5 bases; nucleotides not matched to a gene: 6. This CDR3 comprises 15 residues. Germline V gene lookup returns CDR1 LNHDA and CDR2 SQIVND (reference sequence). CDR3 residues: CASSIDRVRTGELFF. The CDR3 coding sequence is TGTGCCAGTAGTATTGACAGGGTCCGAACCGGGGAGCTGTTTTTT.

The V and J genes are TRBV29-1 and TRBJ1-2, with unresolved D. From germline, CDR1 is SQVTM and CDR2 ANQGSEA. V was cut by 8 bases and J by 4 bases, with 14 bases left in between. The CDR3 has 12 residues. CDR3 sequence: CSLSHEGYGYTF. The CDR3, as DNA: TGCAGCTTGAGTCACGAGGGCTATGGCTACACCTTC.

The chain combines TRBV6-5 with TRBJ2-7, with 8 nucleotides matching TRBD1. CDR1 is MNHEY, CDR2 SVGAGI, per germline. This CDR3 has 12 amino acids. J was trimmed by 7 bases and V by 6 bases; bases with no gene match: 5. CDR3 protein: CASRTTGDEQYF. The CDR3 DNA reads as TGTGCCAGCAGGACGACAGGGGATGAGCAGTACTTC.

The V and J genes are TRBV28 and TRBJ2-7, with D perhaps TRBD2 (5 bases). Trimming pared 5 bases from V and 1 base from J, leaving 9 bases between. The CDR3 runs to 13 residues. Germline values: CDR1 MDHEN, CDR2 SYDVKM. The DNA for the CDR3 is TGTGCCAGCAGTACGGGGTATTCCTACGAGCAGTACTTC. This translates into CASSTGYSYEQYF.

The chain has TRBV5-1 and TRBJ2-5; D remains ambiguous. The CDR3 runs to 12 residues. Germline V gives CDR1 SGHRS, CDR2 YFSETQ. Deletions cut 1 base from V and 4 bases from J, with 5 bases between. Here the CDR3 reads CASSLIGETQYF. The CDR3 coding sequence is TGCGCCAGCAGCTTGATCGGAGAGACCCAGTACTTC.

The rearrangement links TRBV15 to TRBJ1-6; 7 nucleotides agree with TRBD1. The CDR3 loop spans 15 amino acids. Germline CDR1 and CDR2: LNHNV and YYDKDF (reference sequence). With V trimmed by 0 bases and J by 12 bases, 8 bases remained unmatched. CDR3 amino acids: CATSRDSTGSVPLHF. As DNA, the CDR3 is TGTGCCACCAGCAGAGATTCGACAGGGAGTGTACCCCTCCACTTT.

This clone was counted between two and nine times. The chain is built from TRBV10-1 and TRBJ2-3; no clear D. Trimming took 3 bases from V and 9 from J, leaving 10 bases between them. Germline V gene lookup returns CDR1 WNHNN and CDR2 SYGVQD (reference sequence). The CDR3 has 12 residues. The CDR3 protein is CASSESFGTQYF. CDR3 in DNA: TGCGCCAGCAGTGAATCCTTCGGGACGCAGTATTTT.